Described below is a single T cell receptor (beta chain) sequence and its context. Its target is unknown. The CDR3 covers 15 residues. With 6 bases clipped from V and 1 base from J, the junction kept 2 bases outside the gene matches. CDR1 MNHEY and CDR2 SVGEGT come from the germline V gene. It was with a sample-barcoded 5' primer and a J-beta primer mix that a second PCR of roughly 6 to 12 cycles was run. Carrying 12 random nucleotides, a template-switch adaptor labeled each individual cDNA molecule. Every sample returned 2.5 million or more CDR3-containing paired-end reads. TCRdb recomputed calls from the 5' RACE reads with MiXCR, one row per CDR3 protein. The data show around 870,000 distinct CDR3 sequences, 29% seen once. The sample belongs to a study of blood T cells in healthy people across ages. Study conclusions and caveats: Naive T cell percentage showed a strong correlation with the diversity of TCR beta.

The sample was blood. This receptor was obtained from a woman over 75 in good health. The rearrangement uses TRBV6-2 or TRBV6-3 and TRBJ2-2; 10 nucleotides align to TRBD1. The CDR3 loop reads CASRGTGVNTGELFF. The CDR3 DNA sequence: TGTGCCAGCAGAGGGACAGGGGTGAACACCGGGGAGCTGTTTTTT.